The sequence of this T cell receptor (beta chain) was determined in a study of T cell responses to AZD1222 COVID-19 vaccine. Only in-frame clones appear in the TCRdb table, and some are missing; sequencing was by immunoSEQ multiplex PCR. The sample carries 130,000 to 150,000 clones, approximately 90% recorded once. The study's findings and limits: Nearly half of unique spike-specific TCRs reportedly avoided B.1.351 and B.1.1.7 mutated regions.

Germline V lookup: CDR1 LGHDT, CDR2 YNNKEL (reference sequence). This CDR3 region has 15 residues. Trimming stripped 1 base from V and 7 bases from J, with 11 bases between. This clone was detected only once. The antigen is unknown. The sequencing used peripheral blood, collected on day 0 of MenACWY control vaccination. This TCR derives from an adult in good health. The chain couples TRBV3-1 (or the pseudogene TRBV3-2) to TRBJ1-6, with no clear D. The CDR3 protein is CASSQVAGLNSPLHF. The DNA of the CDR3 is TGTGCCAGCAGCCAAGTCGCAGGACTAAATTCACCCCTCCACTTT.